This T cell receptor (beta chain) was sequenced for a study of immune evolution from preneoplasia to lung adenocarcinoma. Study results and caveats: Later-stage lesions seemingly showed higher T cell density and diversity than normal lung.

Germline CDR1 SQVTM, CDR2 ANQGSEA. The CDR3 contains 12 residues. The V end lost 0 bases, the J end lost 6 bases, and 6 bases lay between the germline ends. In regard to this clone: Antigen: not known.

The repertoire was sequenced with immunoSEQ multiplex PCR; TCRdb's copy has only in-frame clones and lacks some. The sample lists about 4,600 clones; 70% to 85% were seen once. Material for sequencing was FFPE adjacent normal lung tissue. The gene calls are TRBV29-1 and TRBJ2-1; no clear D. The receptor was isolated from a person aged 60-80 years with lung adenocarcinoma. The CDR3 nucleotides are TGCAGCGTTGAAGAACTTGGCAATGAGCAGTTCTTC. This gives the protein CSVEELGNEQFF.